These T cell receptor beta chains were read from a single sample in a study of shared clonotypes between healthy human individuals. The data were produced by immunoSEQ multiplex PCR, yet TCRdb's version contains in-frame clones alone and is incomplete. The sample has hundreds of thousands of clones, approximately 74% seen once. The material sequenced was memory CD4+ T cells sorted from blood. These receptors originate from a man younger than 40 in good health. CDR3s leave out the opening cysteine and the closing phenylalanine or tryptophan.

v_call | cdr3_aa
TRBV7-2 | ASSSGTTVDTQY
TRBV6-1 | ASTQGVQETQY
TRBV7-2 | ASSLEAGNYYEQY
TRBV11-2 | ASSLLSSGELF
TRBV7-9 | ASSRRTIESRYEQY
TRBV9 | ASSVADTGELF
TRBV9 | ASSVVGALTDTQY
TRBV18 | ASSPRRELETQY
TRBV11-2 | ASSQIRRQGANYGYT
TRBV29-1 | SVGRTSAGELF
TRBV5-1 | ASSPDGNYGYT
TRBV6-6 | ASSRDTSQPQH
TRBV9 | ASSVQPANGEQY
TRBV4-1 | ASSQPGLAGSGQY
TRBV2 | ASSAGADANQPQH
TRBV18 | ASLAMAGEAGYNEQF
TRBV11-1 | ASSLGGALRGNEQF
TRBV29-1 | SGDRRGVAF
TRBV6-6 | ASSYSETNQPQH
TRBV29-1 | SVVSIQVGTDTQY
TRBV6-5 | ATTEPLNTEAF
TRBV7-3 | ASSPWTGRTQTETQY
TRBV7-8 | ASSLFTGSGTGYEQY
TRBV5-4 | ASSLGLLNANEQF
TRBV6-6 | ASSYRQGGTGELF
TRBV5-1 | ASSLRSGLYGYT
TRBV5-6 | ASSLNYEQY
TRBV5-8 | ASSHDSLSRTDTQY
TRBV7-9 | ASSLTTGWPQH
TRBV25-1 | ANSENGQGKAKNIQY
TRBV9 | AGSGIAGVFNEQF
TRBV6-6 | ASSYGTSATYEQY
TRBV29-1 | SVERQDGNTIY
TRBV30 | AWLLGLAANTGELF
TRBV18 | ASSESGGNQPQH
TRBV30 | AWETSGRAGNTIY
TRBV5-4 | ASSGRGTEAF
TRBV27 | ASSFLRSANTGELF
TRBV7-2 | ASTFLGGASSTDTQY
TRBV5-1 | ASRRQGALNEQF
TRBV7-9 | ASSFLADTQY
TRBV28 | ASSLTAVGSYEQY
TRBV5-1 | ASSLGLAGGSEQF
TRBV5-1 | ASSLEGQLSEQF
TRBV11-2 | ASSFVGVHEQY
TRBV7-9 | ASSFISALGGEDTQY
TRBV5-1 | ASSFSEPSGEQY
TRBV7-8 | ASSLALTFPYGYT
TRBV7-3 | ASSPFPGGEQY
TRBV28 | ASSRGQMYEQY
TRBV6-1 | ASTSSSYEQY
TRBV18 | ASSPRGQGALSYGYT
TRBV2 | ASSADRGQTTGELF
TRBV5-1 | ASSLRLTGELF
TRBV2 | ASSVELWVTGELF